These T cell receptor beta chains were read from a single sample in a study of shared clonotypes between healthy human individuals. Produced via immunoSEQ multiplex PCR; TCRdb's table is partial and in-frame only. The sample includes roughly 500,000 clones, approximately 85% seen only once; the top ten take over 10%. Sequencing was done on a sample of PBMCs. The receptors stem from a woman aged 35 to 49 in good health. Some clones in this sample may be carry-over from other donors' samples. Both conserved end residues are part of each CDR3. The D gene is left open where the match is weak. The listing skips clone size in some rows; elsewhere it reads once, few, many or a size class.

d_call	v_call	j_call	clone_size	cdr3_aa	cdr3_nt
TRBD2	TRBV7-3	TRBJ2-2	-	CASSDKGLAGVDTGELFF	TGTGCCAGCAGCGACAAGGGACTAGCGGGAGTAGACACCGGGGAGCTGTTTTTT
-	TRBV19	TRBJ1-3	-	CASSMGDSGNTIYF	TGTGCCAGTAGTATGGGGGACTCTGGAAACACCATATATTTT
-	TRBV30	TRBJ2-3	-	CAWSIGADLTDTQYF	TGTGCCTGGAGTATTGGAGCGGACCTCACAGATACGCAGTATTTT
TRBD2	TRBV19	TRBJ2-1	-	CASSILADSYNEQFF	TGTGCCAGTAGTATCCTAGCGGACTCCTACAATGAGCAGTTCTTC
-	TRBV7-3	TRBJ1-1	once	CASSLTGTGNTEAFF	TGTGCCAGCAGCTTAACCGGGACCGGGAACACTGAAGCTTTCTTT
-	TRBV7-9	TRBJ2-2	-	CASSFPGDTGELFF	TGTGCCAGCAGCTTTCCAGGGGACACCGGGGAGCTGTTTTTT
-	TRBV7-6	TRBJ2-5	-	CASSLSGAQETQYF	TGTGCCAGCAGCCTAAGCGGAGCCCAAGAGACCCAGTACTTC
-	TRBV19	TRBJ1-1	-	CASSTGRPLGAFF	TGTGCCAGTAGTACCGGGAGACCGCTAGGAGCTTTCTTT
-	TRBV2	TRBJ1-5	-	CASSEGNPEQPQHF	TGTGCCAGCAGTGAAGGCAACCCCGAACAGCCCCAGCATTTT
TRBD2	TRBV7-2	TRBJ2-7	-	CASRPTSDTYEQYF	TGTGCCAGCAGACCAACTAGCGACACCTACGAGCAGTACTTC
-	TRBV18	TRBJ1-1	-	CASSRGAKRAVNTEAFF	TGTGCCAGCTCACGTGGGGCAAAGAGAGCCGTGAACACTGAAGCTTTCTTT
TRBD2	TRBV5-4	TRBJ2-7	-	CASSSLRRTSGKTHYEQYF	TGTGCCAGCAGCTCCCTTCGGAGGACTAGCGGGAAGACCCACTACGAGCAGTACTTC
-	TRBV28	TRBJ1-2	-	CASTLIGGGYTF	TGTGCCAGCACCCTTATTGGGGGCGGCTACACCTTC
TRBD1	TRBV19	TRBJ1-5	-	CASKQGAVHQPQHF	TGTGCCAGTAAACAGGGGGCTGTACATCAGCCCCAGCATTTT
-	TRBV25-1	TRBJ1-2	-	CASSESATDGYGYTF	TGTGCCAGCAGTGAATCCGCGACAGATGGGTATGGCTACACCTTC
TRBD2	TRBV2	TRBJ2-1	-	CASRLAGAAYNEQFF	TGTGCCAGTCGTTTAGCGGGAGCGGCCTACAATGAGCAGTTCTTC
-	TRBV7-2	TRBJ2-7	-	CASSLQGGYEQYF	TGTGCCAGCAGCTTACAGGGTGGATACGAGCAGTACTTC
TRBD2	TRBV5-5	TRBJ2-1	-	CASRTSGGSYNEQFF	TGTGCCAGCAGAACAAGCGGGGGGTCCTACAATGAGCAGTTCTTC
TRBD2	TRBV5-1	TRBJ2-3	-	CASSLGTSGSTDTQYF	TGCGCCAGCAGCCTAGGGACTAGCGGGAGCACAGATACGCAGTATTTT
-	TRBV28	TRBJ2-2	many	CASRYLLGAGELFF	TGTGCCAGCAGATATCTCCTTGGGGCCGGGGAGCTGTTTTTT
TRBD2	TRBV5-1	TRBJ2-5	-	CASSLTASGTQETQYF	TGCGCCAGCAGCTTGACGGCTAGCGGGACCCAAGAGACCCAGTACTTC
-	TRBV2	TRBJ2-2	-	CASSVGRNTGELFF	TGTGCCAGCAGTGTGGGCCGGAACACCGGGGAGCTGTTTTTT
-	TRBV5-1	TRBJ2-1	-	CASSLDSSYNEQFF	TGCGCCAGCAGCTTGGATAGCTCCTACAATGAGCAGTTCTTC
-	TRBV5-4	TRBJ1-3	few	CASSSFRLNSGNTIYF	TGTGCCAGCAGCTCGTTCCGGCTTAACTCTGGAAACACCATATATTTT
-	TRBV12-5	TRBJ1-1	few	CASGVGENTEAFF	TGTGCTAGTGGGGTGGGAGAAAACACTGAAGCTTTCTTT
-	TRBV19	TRBJ2-1	few	CASSLRQSYNEQFF	TGTGCCAGTAGTCTGAGACAGTCTTACAATGAGCAGTTCTTC
-	TRBV7-8	TRBJ2-1	-	CASSLELTHNEQFF	TGTGCCAGCAGCTTAGAGTTAACCCACAATGAGCAGTTCTTC
TRBD1	TRBV2	TRBJ1-4	few	CASSGTTGYREKLFF	TGTGCCAGCAGTGGGACGACAGGGTACCGGGAAAAACTGTTTTTT
TRBD2	TRBV9	TRBJ2-5	-	CASSATSSETQYF	TGTGCCAGCAGCGCGACTAGCTCAGAGACCCAGTACTTC
-	TRBV10-3	TRBJ2-3	-	CAISEYRQPTDTQYF	TGTGCCATCAGTGAGTATCGACAGCCCACAGATACGCAGTATTTT
TRBD1	TRBV28	TRBJ2-7	-	CATGESFDEQYF	TGCGCTACAGGGGAGAGTTTTGACGAGCAGTACTTC
TRBD1	TRBV28	TRBJ1-2	-	CASSLGDRFYVLRFYGYTF	TGTGCCAGCAGTTTGGGGGACAGATTCTATGTTTTGAGATTCTATGGCTACACCTTC
-	TRBV7-2	TRBJ1-1	few	CASSSQTTGVTEAFF	TGTGCCAGCAGCTCCCAGACAACGGGGGTCACTGAAGCTTTCTTT
-	TRBV28	TRBJ2-3	-	CASGAGRNTDTQYF	TGTGCCAGCGGGGCTGGGCGGAACACAGATACGCAGTATTTT
-	TRBV13	TRBJ2-5	-	CASRQGYETQYF	TGTGCCAGCAGACAAGGGTATGAGACCCAGTACTTC
-	TRBV6-6	TRBJ2-1	-	CASSPYNEQFF	TGTGCCAGCAGCCCTTACAATGAGCAGTTCTTC